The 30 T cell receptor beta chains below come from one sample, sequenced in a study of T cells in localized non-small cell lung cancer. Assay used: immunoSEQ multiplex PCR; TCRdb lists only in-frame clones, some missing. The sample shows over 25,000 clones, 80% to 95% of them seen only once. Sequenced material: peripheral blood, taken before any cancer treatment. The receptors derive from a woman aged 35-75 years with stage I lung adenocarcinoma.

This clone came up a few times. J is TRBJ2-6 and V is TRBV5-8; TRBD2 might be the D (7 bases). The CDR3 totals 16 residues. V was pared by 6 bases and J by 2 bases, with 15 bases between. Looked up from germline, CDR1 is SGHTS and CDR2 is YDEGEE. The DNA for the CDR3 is TGTGCCAGCACGAGGGGGGGAGCGGCTGGGGCCAACGTCCTGACTTTC. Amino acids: CASTRGGAAGANVLTF. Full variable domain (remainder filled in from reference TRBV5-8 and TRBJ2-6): EAGVTQSPTHLIKTRGQQATLRCSPISGHTSVYWYQQALGLGLQFLLWYDEGEERNRGNFPPRFSGRQFPNYSSELNVNALELEDSALYLCASTRGGAAGANVLTFGAGSRLTVL.

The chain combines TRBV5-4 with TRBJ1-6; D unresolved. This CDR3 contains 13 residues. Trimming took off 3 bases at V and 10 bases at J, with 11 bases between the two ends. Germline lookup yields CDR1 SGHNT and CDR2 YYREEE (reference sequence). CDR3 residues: CASSSLLDSPLHF. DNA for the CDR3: TGTGCCAGCAGCTCGCTACTCGACTCACCCCTCCACTTT.

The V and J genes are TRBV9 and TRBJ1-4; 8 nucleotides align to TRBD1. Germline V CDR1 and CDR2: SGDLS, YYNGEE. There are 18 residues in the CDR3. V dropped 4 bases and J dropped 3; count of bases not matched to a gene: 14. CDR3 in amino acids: CASSPGKSGGASNEKLFF. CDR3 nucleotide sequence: TGTGCCAGCAGCCCAGGGAAATCAGGGGGCGCATCTAATGAAAAACTGTTTTTT.

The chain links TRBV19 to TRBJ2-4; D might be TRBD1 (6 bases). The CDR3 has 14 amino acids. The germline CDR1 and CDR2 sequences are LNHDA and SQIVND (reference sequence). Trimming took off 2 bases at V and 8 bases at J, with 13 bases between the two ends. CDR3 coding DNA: TGTGCCAGTAGTATATTGGGGGCGGAGGACATTCAGTACTTC. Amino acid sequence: CASSILGAEDIQYF. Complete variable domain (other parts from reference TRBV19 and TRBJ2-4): DGGITQSPKYLFRKEGQNVTLSCEQNLNHDAMYWYRQDPGQGLRLIYYSQIVNDFQKGDIAEGYSVSREKKESFPLTVTSAQKNPTAFYLCASSILGAEDIQYFGAGTRLSVL.

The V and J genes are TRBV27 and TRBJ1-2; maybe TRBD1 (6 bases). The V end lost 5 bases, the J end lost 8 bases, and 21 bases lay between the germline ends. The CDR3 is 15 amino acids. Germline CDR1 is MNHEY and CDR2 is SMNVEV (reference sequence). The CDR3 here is CASSPYSAGGGGYTF. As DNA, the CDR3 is TGTGCCAGCAGTCCATATAGCGCTGGGGGCGGGGGCTACACCTTC.

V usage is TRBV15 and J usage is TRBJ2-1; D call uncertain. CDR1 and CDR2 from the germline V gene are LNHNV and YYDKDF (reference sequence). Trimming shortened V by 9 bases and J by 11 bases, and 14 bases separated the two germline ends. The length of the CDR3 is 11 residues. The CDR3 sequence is CATPLLVKQFF. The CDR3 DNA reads TGTGCCACGCCATTGTTGGTGAAGCAGTTCTTC.

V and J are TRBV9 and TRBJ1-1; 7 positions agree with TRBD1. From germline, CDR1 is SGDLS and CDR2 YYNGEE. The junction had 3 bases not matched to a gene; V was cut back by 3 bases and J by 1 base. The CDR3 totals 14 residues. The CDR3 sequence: CASSAGTANTEAFF. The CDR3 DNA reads TGTGCCAGCAGCGCCGGGACAGCGAACACTGAAGCTTTCTTT.

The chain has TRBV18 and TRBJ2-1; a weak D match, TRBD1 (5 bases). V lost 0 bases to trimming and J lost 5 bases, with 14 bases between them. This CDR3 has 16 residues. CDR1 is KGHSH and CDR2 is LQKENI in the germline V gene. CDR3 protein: CASSPPVRTRDNEQFF. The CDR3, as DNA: TGTGCCAGCTCACCACCGGTTAGAACCAGGGACAATGAGCAGTTCTTC.

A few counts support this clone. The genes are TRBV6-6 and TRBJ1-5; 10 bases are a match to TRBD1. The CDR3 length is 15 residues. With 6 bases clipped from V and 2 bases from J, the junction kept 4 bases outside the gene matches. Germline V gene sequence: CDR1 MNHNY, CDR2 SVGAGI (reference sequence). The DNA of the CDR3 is TGTGCCAGCAGGACAGGGGGCTTAGGCAATCAGCCCCAGCATTTT. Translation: CASRTGGLGNQPQHF.

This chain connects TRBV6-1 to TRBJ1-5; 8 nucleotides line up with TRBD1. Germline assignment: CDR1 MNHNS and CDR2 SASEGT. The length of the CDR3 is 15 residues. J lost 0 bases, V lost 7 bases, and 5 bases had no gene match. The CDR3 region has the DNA TGTGCCAGCACAAAGGACAGGGCTAGCAATCAGCCCCAGCATTTT. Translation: CASTKDRASNQPQHF.

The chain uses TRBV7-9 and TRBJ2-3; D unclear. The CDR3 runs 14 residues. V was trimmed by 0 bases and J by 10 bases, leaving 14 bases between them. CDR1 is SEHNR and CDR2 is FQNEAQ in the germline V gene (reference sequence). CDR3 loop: CASSLAQRKYAQYF. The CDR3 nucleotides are TGTGCCAGCAGCTTAGCCCAGAGGAAGTACGCGCAGTATTTT.

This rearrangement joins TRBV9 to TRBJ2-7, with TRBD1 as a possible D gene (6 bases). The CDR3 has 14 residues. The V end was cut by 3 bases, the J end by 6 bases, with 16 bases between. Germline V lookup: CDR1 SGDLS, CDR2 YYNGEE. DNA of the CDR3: TGTGCCAGCAGCGGGACAGCTCTCGTAGGCGAGCAGTACTTC. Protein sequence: CASSGTALVGEQYF. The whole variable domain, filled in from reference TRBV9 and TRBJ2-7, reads DSGVTQTPKHLITATGQRVTLRCSPRSGDLSVYWYQQSLDQGLQFLIQYYNGEERAKGNILERFSAQQFPDLHSELNLSSLELGDSALYFCASSGTALVGEQYFGPGTRLTVT.

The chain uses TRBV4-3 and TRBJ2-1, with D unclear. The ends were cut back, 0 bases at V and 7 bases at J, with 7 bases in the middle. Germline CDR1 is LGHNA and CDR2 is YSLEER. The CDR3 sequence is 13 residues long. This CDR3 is CASSQDIGNEQFF. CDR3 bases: TGCGCCAGCAGCCAAGATATCGGGAATGAGCAGTTCTTC.

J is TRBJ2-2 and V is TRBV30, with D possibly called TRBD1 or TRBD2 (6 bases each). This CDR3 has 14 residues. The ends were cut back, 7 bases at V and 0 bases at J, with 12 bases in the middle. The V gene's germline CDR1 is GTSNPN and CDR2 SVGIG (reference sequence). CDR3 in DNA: TGTGCCTCCCGGGGGCCCGCGAACACCGGGGAGCTGTTTTTT. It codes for CASRGPANTGELFF.

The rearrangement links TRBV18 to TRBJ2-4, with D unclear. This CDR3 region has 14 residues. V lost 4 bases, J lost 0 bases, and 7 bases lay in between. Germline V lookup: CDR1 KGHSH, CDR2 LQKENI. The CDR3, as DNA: TGTGCCAGCTCACGAGACTTAGCCAAAAACATTCAGTACTTC. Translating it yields CASSRDLAKNIQYF.

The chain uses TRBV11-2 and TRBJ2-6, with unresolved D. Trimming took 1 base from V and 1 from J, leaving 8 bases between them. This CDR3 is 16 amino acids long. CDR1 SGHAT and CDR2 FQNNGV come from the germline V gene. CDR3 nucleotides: TGTGCCAGCAGCTTAGTGTGGGCTTCTGGGGCCAACGTCCTGACTTTC. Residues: CASSLVWASGANVLTF.

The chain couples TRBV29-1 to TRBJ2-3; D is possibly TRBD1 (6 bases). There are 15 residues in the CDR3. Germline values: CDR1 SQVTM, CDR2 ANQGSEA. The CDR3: CSAPLQGRWTDTQYF. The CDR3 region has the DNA TGCAGTGCACCTCTACAGGGTCGATGGACAGATACGCAGTATTTT.

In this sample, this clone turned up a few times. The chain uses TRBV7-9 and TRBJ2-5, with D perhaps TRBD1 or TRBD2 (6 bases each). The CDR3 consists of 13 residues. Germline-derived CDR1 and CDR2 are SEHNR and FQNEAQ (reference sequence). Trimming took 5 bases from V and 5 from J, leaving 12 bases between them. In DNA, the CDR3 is TGTGCCAGCAGCCTAGGGGGGCACGAGACCCAGTACTTC. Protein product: CASSLGGHETQYF.

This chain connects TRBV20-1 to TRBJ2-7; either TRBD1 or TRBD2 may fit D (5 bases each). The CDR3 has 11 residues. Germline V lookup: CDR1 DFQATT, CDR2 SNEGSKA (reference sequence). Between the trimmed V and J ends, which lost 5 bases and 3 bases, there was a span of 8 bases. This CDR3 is CSAGDGYEQYF. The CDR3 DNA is TGCAGTGCTGGGGACGGCTACGAGCAGTACTTC.

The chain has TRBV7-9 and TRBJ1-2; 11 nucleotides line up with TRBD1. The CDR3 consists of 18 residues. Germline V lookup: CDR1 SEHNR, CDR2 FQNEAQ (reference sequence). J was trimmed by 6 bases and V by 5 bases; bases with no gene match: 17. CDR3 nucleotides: TGTGCCAGCAGCCGGACAGGGGGCGACTTGATACTGATCAATGGCTACACCTTC. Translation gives CASSRTGGDLILINGYTF. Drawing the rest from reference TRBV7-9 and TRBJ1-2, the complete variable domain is DTGVSQNPRHKITKRGQNVTFRCDPISEHNRLYWYRQTLGQGPEFLTYFQNEAQLEKSRLLSDRFSAERPKGSFSTLEIQRTEQGDSAMYLCASSRTGGDLILINGYTFGSGTRLTVV.

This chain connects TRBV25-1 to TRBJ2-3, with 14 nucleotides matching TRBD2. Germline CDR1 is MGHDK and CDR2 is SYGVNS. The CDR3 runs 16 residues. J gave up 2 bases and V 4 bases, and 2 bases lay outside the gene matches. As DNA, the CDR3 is TGTGCCAGCAGTGCGGGACTAGCGGGGGACACAGATACGCAGTATTTT. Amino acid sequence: CASSAGLAGDTDTQYF.

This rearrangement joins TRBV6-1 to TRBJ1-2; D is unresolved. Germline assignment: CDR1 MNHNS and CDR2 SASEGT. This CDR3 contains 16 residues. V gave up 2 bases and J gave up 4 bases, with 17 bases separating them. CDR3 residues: CASSEMSVTTIYGYTF. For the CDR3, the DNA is TGTGCCAGCAGTGAAATGAGCGTTACCACCATCTATGGCTACACCTTC.

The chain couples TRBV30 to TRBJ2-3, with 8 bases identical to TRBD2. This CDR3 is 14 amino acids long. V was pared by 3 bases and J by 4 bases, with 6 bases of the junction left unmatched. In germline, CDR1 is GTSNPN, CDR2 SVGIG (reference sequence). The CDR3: CAWRIAGSADTQYF. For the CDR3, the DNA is TGTGCCTGGAGGATAGCGGGGAGCGCAGATACGCAGTATTTT.

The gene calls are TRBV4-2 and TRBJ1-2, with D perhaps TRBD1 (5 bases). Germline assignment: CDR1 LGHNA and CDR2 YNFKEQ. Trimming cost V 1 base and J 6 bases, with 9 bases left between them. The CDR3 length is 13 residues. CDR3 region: CASSQAEGDGYTF. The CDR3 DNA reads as TGTGCCAGCAGCCAAGCGGAAGGGGATGGCTACACCTTC.

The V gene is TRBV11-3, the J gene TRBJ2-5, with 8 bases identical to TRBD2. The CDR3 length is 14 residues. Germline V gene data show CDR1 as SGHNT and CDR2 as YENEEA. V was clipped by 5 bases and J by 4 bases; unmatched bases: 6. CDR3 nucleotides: TGTGCCAGCAGCCCTAGGACTAGCAGAGAGACCCAGTACTTC. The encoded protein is CASSPRTSRETQYF.

The CDR3 DNA is TGTGCCAGCAGCTTAACAGTCTCCTACGAGCAGTACTTC. It encodes CASSLTVSYEQYF. The rearrangement joins TRBV11-3 to TRBJ2-7; unclear D gene. In germline, CDR1 is SGHNT, CDR2 YENEEA. Trimming took 2 bases from V and 0 from J, leaving 5 bases between them. The CDR3 runs to 13 residues.

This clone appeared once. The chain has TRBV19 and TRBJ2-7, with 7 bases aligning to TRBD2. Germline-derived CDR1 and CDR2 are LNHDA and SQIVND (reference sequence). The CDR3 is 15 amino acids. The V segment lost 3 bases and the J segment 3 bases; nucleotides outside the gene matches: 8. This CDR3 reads CASSIARGVFYEQYF. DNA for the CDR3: TGTGCCAGTAGTATTGCTCGGGGGGTCTTCTACGAGCAGTACTTC.

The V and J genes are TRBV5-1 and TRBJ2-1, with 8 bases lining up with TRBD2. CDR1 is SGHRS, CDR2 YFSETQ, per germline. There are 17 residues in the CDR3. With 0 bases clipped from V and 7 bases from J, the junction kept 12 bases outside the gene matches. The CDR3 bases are TGCGCCAGCAGCTTGGGGAGTCTTAGCGGGGACGGAAATGAGCAGTTCTTC. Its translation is CASSLGSLSGDGNEQFF.

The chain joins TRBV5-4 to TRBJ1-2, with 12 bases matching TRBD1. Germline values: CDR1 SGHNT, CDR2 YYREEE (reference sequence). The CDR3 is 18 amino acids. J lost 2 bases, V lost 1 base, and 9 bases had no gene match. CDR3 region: CASSLFGTGGFVNYGYTF. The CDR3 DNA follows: TGTGCCAGCAGCTTGTTCGGGACAGGGGGCTTCGTCAACTATGGCTACACCTTC.

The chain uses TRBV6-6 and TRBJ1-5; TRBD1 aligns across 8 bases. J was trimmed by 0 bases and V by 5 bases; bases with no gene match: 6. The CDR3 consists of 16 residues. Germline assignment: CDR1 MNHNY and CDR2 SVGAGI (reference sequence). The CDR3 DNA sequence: TGTGCCAGCAGTCAAGGACAGGGAGATAGCAATCAGCCCCAGCATTTT. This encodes CASSQGQGDSNQPQHF.